This T cell receptor (beta chain) was observed in a study of Ad26.COV2.S vaccination and SARS-CoV-2 variants. General study results and limits: Recipients of vaccine and of placebo showed similar breadth of their non-spike TCR repertoires.

Of note for this clone: Its target is not known.

Specified treatment: approximately 18 received Ad26.COV2.S at low or high dose, single or two shots; 5 received placebo; per-sample allocation not given. The samples date from day 63 after the first vaccine or placebo injection. CDR3 length: 15 amino acids. Losses at the gene ends were 0 bases for V and 5 bases for J; bases not matched to a gene: 6. Germline V gene data show CDR1 as SGHNT and CDR2 as YYREEE (reference sequence). Method: immunoSEQ multiplex PCR; TCRdb's copy keeps in-frame clones and lacks some. This table holds about 440,000 clones, roughly 91% found once. The V and J genes are TRBV5-4 and TRBJ2-7; TRBD1 aligns across 9 bases. This sequence originates from a person aged 18 to 59 who received the Ad26.COV2.S COVID-19 vaccine or a placebo. The sample was peripheral blood, taken in a trial of Ad26.COV2.S vaccine versus placebo. CDR3 sequence: CASSLVGQGENEQYF. The CDR3 bases are TGTGCCAGCAGCTTGGTGGGACAGGGCGAGAACGAGCAGTACTTC. Looking up the rest from reference TRBV5-4 and TRBJ2-7 gives the full variable domain: ETGVTQSPTHLIKTRGQQVTLRCSSQSGHNTVSWYQQALGQGPQFIFQYYREEENGRGNFPPRFSGLQFPNYSSELNVNALELDDSALYLCASSLVGQGENEQYFGPGTRLTVT.